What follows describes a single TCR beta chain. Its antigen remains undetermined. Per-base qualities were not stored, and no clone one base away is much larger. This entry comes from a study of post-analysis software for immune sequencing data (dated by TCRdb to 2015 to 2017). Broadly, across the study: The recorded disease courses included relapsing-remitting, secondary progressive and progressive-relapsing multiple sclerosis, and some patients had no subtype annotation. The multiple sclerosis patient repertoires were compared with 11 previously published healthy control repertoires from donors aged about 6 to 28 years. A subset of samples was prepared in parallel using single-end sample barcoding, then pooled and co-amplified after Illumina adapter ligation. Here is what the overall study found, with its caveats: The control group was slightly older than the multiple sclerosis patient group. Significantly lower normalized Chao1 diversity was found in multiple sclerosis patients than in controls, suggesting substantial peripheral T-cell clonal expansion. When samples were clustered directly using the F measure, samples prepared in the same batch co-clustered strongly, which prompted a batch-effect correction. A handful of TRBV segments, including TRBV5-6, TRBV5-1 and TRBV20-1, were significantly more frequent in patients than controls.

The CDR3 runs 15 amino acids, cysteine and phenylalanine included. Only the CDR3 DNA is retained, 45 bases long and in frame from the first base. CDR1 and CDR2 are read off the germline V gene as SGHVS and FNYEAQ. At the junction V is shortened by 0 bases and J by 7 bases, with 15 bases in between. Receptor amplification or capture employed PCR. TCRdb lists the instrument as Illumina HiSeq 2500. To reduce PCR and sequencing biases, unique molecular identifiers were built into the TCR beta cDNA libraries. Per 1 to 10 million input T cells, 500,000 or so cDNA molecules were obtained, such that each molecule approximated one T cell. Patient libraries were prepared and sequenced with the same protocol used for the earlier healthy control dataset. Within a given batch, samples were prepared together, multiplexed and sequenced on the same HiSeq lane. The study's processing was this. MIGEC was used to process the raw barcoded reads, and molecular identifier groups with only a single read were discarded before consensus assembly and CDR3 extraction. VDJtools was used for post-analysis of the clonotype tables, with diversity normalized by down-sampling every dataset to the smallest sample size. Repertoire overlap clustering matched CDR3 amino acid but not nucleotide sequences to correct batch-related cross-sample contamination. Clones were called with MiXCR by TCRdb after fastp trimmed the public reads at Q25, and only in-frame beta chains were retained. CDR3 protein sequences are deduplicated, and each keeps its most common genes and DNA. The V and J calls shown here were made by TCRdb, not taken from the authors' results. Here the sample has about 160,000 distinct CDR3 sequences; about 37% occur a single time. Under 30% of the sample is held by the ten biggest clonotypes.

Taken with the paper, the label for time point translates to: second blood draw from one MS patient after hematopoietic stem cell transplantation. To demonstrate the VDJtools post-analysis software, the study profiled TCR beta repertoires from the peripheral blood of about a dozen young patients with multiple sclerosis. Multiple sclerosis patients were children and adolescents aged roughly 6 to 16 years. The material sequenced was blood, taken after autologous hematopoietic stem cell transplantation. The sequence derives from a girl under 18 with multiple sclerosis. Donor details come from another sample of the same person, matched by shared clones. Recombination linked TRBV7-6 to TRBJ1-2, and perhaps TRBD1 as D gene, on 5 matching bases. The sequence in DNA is TGTGCCAGCAGCTTAGCGAGGCAGGGAGGCGGTGGCTACACCTTC. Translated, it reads CASSLARQGGGGYTF.